This T cell receptor beta chain was sequenced during a study of CD8 T cells in Susac syndrome. This CDR3 region has 13 residues. Per germline, CDR1 SGHVS and CDR2 FNYEAQ. The V end lost 0 bases, the J end lost 2 bases, and 4 bases lay between the germline ends. This clonotype has more than one count but fewer than ten. Relapsing-remitting disease, either stable or active, was present in the multiple sclerosis controls, who were treatment-naive patients. Reverse transcription of roughly 0.45 to 1 ug RNA was performed with random hexamers. TCRdb passed the immunoSEQ multiplex PCR reads through MiXCR, listing each CDR3 protein once. The sample lists some 110,000 distinct CDR3 sequences; about 92% were seen once.

The rearrangement uses TRBV7-6 and TRBJ2-5, with D uncertain. The specimen was CD4+ T cells from PBMCs. The clonotype originates from a human donor with multiple sclerosis. CDR3 bases: TGTGCCAGCAGCTTAGCGGTTCAAGAGACCCAGTACTTC. It specifies CASSLAVQETQYF. Combining the CDR3 with reference TRBV7-6 and TRBJ2-5 gives the whole variable domain GAGVSQSPRYKVTKRGQDVALRCDPISGHVSLYWYRQALGQGPEFLTYFNYEAQQDKSGLPNDRFSAERPEGSISTLTIQRTEQRDSAMYRCASSLAVQETQYFGPGTRLLVL.